The next 21 T cell receptor beta chains were all read from a single sample in a study of T cell repertoires in cytomegalovirus infection (dated by TCRdb to about 2019). Their antigens remain unidentified. The intended sense of this specimen's treatment or condition label: in vitro stimulation with specific CMV peptide epitopes to enrich CMV-specific T cells. The reads were generated on an Illumina HiSeq 1500. In-frame beta chains were kept once TCRdb had trimmed the public reads at Q25 with fastp and called clones with MiXCR. Each entry merges the rows of one CDR3 protein and shows their most common DNA and genes. The table for this sample lists approximately 500,000 distinct CDR3 sequences; 30% to 35% of them were counted only once. The biggest ten clones account for 15% to 20% of the sample. The sample consisted of cultured PBMCs, taken from culture after CMV antigen stimulation. The receptors come from a human donor in good health (CMV status not recorded). Some clones in this sample may be carry-over from other donors' samples.

There are a few counts of this clonotype. This sequence joins TRBV7-9 and TRBJ2-7; 12 bases align to TRBD2. Germline V gene lookup returns CDR1 SEHNR and CDR2 FQNEAQ (reference sequence). Trimming removed 4 bases from V and 3 bases from J; junction bases left unmatched: 10. The CDR3 totals 17 residues. CDR3 sequence: CASSSRGLAGLNYEQYF. For the CDR3, the DNA is TGTGCCAGCAGCTCGCGCGGACTAGCGGGACTTAACTACGAGCAGTACTTC. Together with reference TRBV7-9 and TRBJ2-7, the CDR3 gives the full variable domain: DTGVSQNPRHKITKRGQNVTFRCDPISEHNRLYWYRQTLGQGPEFLTYFQNEAQLEKSRLLSDRFSAERPKGSFSTLEIQRTEQGDSAMYLCASSSRGLAGLNYEQYFGPGTRLTVT.

The gene calls are TRBV7-6 and TRBJ1-1; D ambiguous. This CDR3 spans 12 amino acids. V lost 4 bases and J 2 bases, leaving 5 bases between the germline ends. Per the germline V gene, CDR1 is SGHVS and CDR2 is FNYEAQ. CDR3 region: CASSSYNTEAFF. DNA for the CDR3: TGTGCCAGCAGCTCTTATAACACTGAAGCTTTCTTT.

The chain links TRBV6-1 to TRBJ2-7; 9 bases match TRBD1. The CDR3 consists of 15 residues. Trimming removed 5 bases from V and 6 bases from J; junction bases left unmatched: 11. Germline loops: CDR1 MNHNS, CDR2 SASEGT. The CDR3 DNA follows: TGTGCCAGCAGTAGGGTGAACAGGGGGCTGGGCGAGCAGTACTTC. Amino acids: CASSRVNRGLGEQYF.

The chain joins TRBV7-8 to TRBJ1-2; D is unclear. The germline V gene has CDR1 SGHVS and CDR2 FQNEAQ. The ends were cut back, 1 base at V and 6 bases at J, with 12 bases in the middle. The CDR3 runs to 14 residues. CDR3 amino acids: CASSLGFGDNGYTF. The CDR3 DNA follows: TGTGCCAGCAGCTTAGGTTTCGGGGATAATGGCTACACCTTC.

The V call is TRBV29-1, the J call TRBJ2-1; 11 bases line up with TRBD2. The J segment lost 13 bases and the V segment lost 4 bases, leaving 3 bases of the junction unmatched. This CDR3 is built from 11 residues. Looked up from germline, CDR1 is SQVTM and CDR2 is ANQGSEA. This CDR3 reads CSVGLAGNQFF. The CDR3, as DNA: TGCAGCGTTGGACTAGCGGGAAATCAGTTCTTC.

Only a few counts were recorded for this clonotype. CDR3 region: CASSPSRASEKLFF. DNA for the CDR3: TGTGCCAGCAGCCCGAGCCGGGCGAGCGAAAAACTGTTTTTT. V is TRBV7-2 and J is TRBJ1-4; unclear D gene. This CDR3 is 14 amino acids long. V was pared by 5 bases and J by 8 bases, with 15 bases between. The germline CDR1 and CDR2 sequences are SGHTA and FQGNSA.

This clonotype has more than one count but fewer than ten. This sequence joins TRBV10-3 and TRBJ2-1, with unresolved D. Germline V gene sequence: CDR1 ENHRY, CDR2 SYGVKD. The CDR3 is 15 residues long. V was shortened by 0 bases and J by 7 bases, with 13 bases between the two germline ends. The CDR3 region is CAISESARALNEQFF. CDR3 DNA sequence: TGTGCCATCAGTGAGTCTGCTAGAGCATTGAATGAGCAGTTCTTC.

The chain couples TRBV5-4 to TRBJ2-1, with TRBD1 matching 7 bases. Looked up from germline, CDR1 is SGHNT and CDR2 is YYREEE (reference sequence). V shed 2 bases and J 2 bases; nucleotides not matched to a gene: 4. This CDR3 contains 15 residues. The CDR3 region has the DNA TGTGCCAGCAGCTTAGACAGGGCACCCTACAATGAGCAGTTCTTC. The encoded protein is CASSLDRAPYNEQFF.

The J gene is TRBJ2-3, the V gene TRBV19; D possibly corresponds to TRBD2 (5 bases). Germline CDR1 is LNHDA and CDR2 is SQIVND (reference sequence). The CDR3 spans 12 residues. V was pared by 7 bases and J by 2 bases, with 7 bases between. The CDR3 spells CASMEDTDTQYF. As DNA, the CDR3 is TGTGCCAGTATGGAGGACACAGATACGCAGTATTTT. The full variable domain, with the rest looked up from reference TRBV19 and TRBJ2-3, is DGGITQSPKYLFRKEGQNVTLSCEQNLNHDAMYWYRQDPGQGLRLIYYSQIVNDFQKGDIAEGYSVSREKKESFPLTVTSAQKNPTAFYLCASMEDTDTQYFGPGTRLTVL.

V usage is TRBV7-9 and J usage is TRBJ2-3; TRBD2 might be the D (5 bases). CDR3 size: 12 residues. Germline CDR1 reads SEHNR; CDR2 reads FQNEAQ (reference sequence). The CDR3 DNA sequence: TGTGGCGGACTTCGAAGCACAGATACGCAGTATTTT. This sequence encodes CGGLRSTDTQYF.

This clonotype was seen a single time. The CDR3 DNA is TGTGCCAGCAGCTCCTCTATCATTTTAGGACAGGTGTACAATGAGCAGTTCTTC. Its translation is CASSSSIILGQVYNEQFF. This chain joins TRBV7-9 and TRBJ2-1; 7 positions agree with TRBD1. This CDR3 is 18 amino acids long. CDR1 is SEHNR and CDR2 is FQNEAQ in the germline V gene (reference sequence). Germline trimming cut 4 bases from V and 4 bases from J; bases unmatched to any gene: 16.

The chain couples TRBV6-2 or TRBV6-3 to TRBJ2-3; 7 nucleotides line up with TRBD2. CDR1 is MNHEY, CDR2 SVGEGT, per germline. The CDR3 covers 15 residues. V lost 6 bases and J lost 6; bases outside the gene matches: 12. The chain's CDR3 is CASRASGAWSDTQYF. CDR3 nucleotide sequence: TGTGCCAGCAGAGCTAGCGGCGCCTGGTCGGATACGCAGTATTTT.

This clonotype was detected only a few times. The chain couples TRBV6-5 to TRBJ2-1, with TRBD2 matching 8 bases. Germline V CDR1 and CDR2: MNHEY, SVGAGI. The CDR3 spans 15 residues. The trim removed 2 bases at V and 3 bases at J, leaving 3 bases unmatched. The CDR3 DNA sequence: TGTGCCAGCAGTTACGCGGGGGGACTCTACAATGAGCAGTTCTTC. Its translation is CASSYAGGLYNEQFF.

The chain recombines TRBV6-2 or TRBV6-3 with TRBJ2-1; possibly TRBD2 for D (6 bases). Germline CDR1 MNHEY, CDR2 SVGEGT. CDR3 length equals 15 residues. Trimming took off 2 bases at V and 5 bases at J, with 13 bases between the two ends. Here the CDR3 DNA reads TGTGCCAGCAGTTACCCGGGGGACGGCAACAATGAGCAGTTCTTC. Translating it yields CASSYPGDGNNEQFF.

This chain joins TRBV7-3 and TRBJ1-1, with TRBD1 as a possible D gene (5 bases). Germline CDR1 and CDR2: SGHTA and FQGTGA. CDR3 size: 14 residues. Trimming took 5 bases from V and 5 from J, leaving 15 bases between them. CDR3 in amino acids: CASSPSAQGTEAFF. The CDR3, as DNA: TGTGCCAGCAGCCCTTCGGCTCAGGGTACTGAAGCTTTCTTT.

This clonotype was observed a few times. Here the CDR3 DNA reads TGTGCCAGTAGTCCCCGTGGGGGAGCGTACGAGCAGTACGTC. Translating it yields CASSPRGGAYEQYV. J is TRBJ2-7 and V is TRBV19; D could derive from TRBD1 or TRBD2 (5 bases each). Germline values: CDR1 LNHDA, CDR2 SQIVND (reference sequence). Trimming cost V 5 bases and J 4 bases, with 15 bases left between them. The CDR3 contains 14 residues.

In its sample, this clonotype was seen a few times. CDR3 nucleotides: TGCAGCGTTGAGGGCCGTTTGAACACTGAAGCTTTCTTT. It yields the protein CSVEGRLNTEAFF. The rearrangement joins TRBV29-1 to TRBJ1-1; D remains ambiguous. Per the germline V gene, CDR1 is SQVTM and CDR2 is ANQGSEA. The CDR3 spans 13 residues. Trimming took 3 bases from V and 0 from J, leaving 8 bases between them. Complete variable domain (other parts from reference TRBV29-1 and TRBJ1-1): SAVISQKPSRDICQRGTSLTIQCQVDSQVTMMFWYRQQPGQSLTLIATANQGSEATYESGFVIDKFPISRPNLTFSTLTVSNMSPEDSSIYLCSVEGRLNTEAFFGQGTRLTVV.

The chain is built from TRBV5-4 and TRBJ2-3; 8 nucleotides match TRBD2. Germline V gene sequence: CDR1 SGHNT, CDR2 YYREEE (reference sequence). Trimming removed 5 bases from V and 5 bases from J; junction bases left unmatched: 7. This CDR3 contains 14 residues. CDR3 amino acids: CASSELAVRDTQYF. The DNA of the CDR3 is TGTGCCAGCAGTGAACTAGCGGTACGAGATACGCAGTATTTT.

There are a few counts of this clonotype. The chain has TRBV12-3 or TRBV12-4 and TRBJ2-2; D gene uncertain. Trimming cost V 3 bases and J 5 bases, with 7 bases left between them. The CDR3 totals 13 residues. The CDR3: CASSFGQTGELFF. In DNA, the CDR3 is TGTGCCAGCAGTTTCGGGCAGACCGGGGAGCTGTTTTTT.

This sequence joins TRBV18 and TRBJ2-5; 9 positions agree with TRBD2. CDR1 is KGHSH, CDR2 LQKENI, per germline. J lost 1 base, V lost 6 bases, and 3 bases had no gene match. The length of the CDR3 is 14 residues. The CDR3 sequence is CASSETSGQETQYF. The CDR3 coding sequence is TGTGCCAGCTCGGAGACTAGCGGCCAAGAGACCCAGTACTTC.

This clonotype was recorded once. The CDR3 nucleotides read TGTGCCACCAGTGAAGAGGGGAAGGGGCACAATGAGCAGTTCTTC. This encodes CATSEEGKGHNEQFF. This chain uses TRBV24-1 with TRBJ2-1; D is possibly TRBD1 or TRBD2 (5 bases each). The ends were cut back, 4 bases at V and 5 bases at J, with 14 bases in the middle. CDR1 is KGHDR and CDR2 is SFDVKD in the germline V gene. The CDR3 has 15 residues.